This T cell receptor (beta chain) was captured by sequencing in a study of shared clonotypes between healthy human individuals. Assay: immunoSEQ multiplex PCR; the TCRdb copy retains only in-frame clones and omits some. This sample has 550,000 to 850,000 clones, with around 67% found just once. General study results and limits: Generally, naive subsets (rather than memory subsets) showed larger estimated richness.

To note about this clone: Its cognate antigen is unknown.

The CDR3 consists of 14 residues. Germline V gene sequence: CDR1 SGHRS, CDR2 YFSETQ. The V end lost 7 bases, the J end lost 3 bases, and 16 bases lay between the germline ends. The source is a young woman in good health. The source material was memory CD4+ T cells sorted from blood. Subset defined: CD45RA-negative fraction. The gene calls are TRBV5-1 and TRBJ1-2; perhaps TRBD1 as D (6 bases). Here the CDR3 reads CASGVQGTDYGYTF. DNA of the CDR3: TGCGCCAGCGGAGTTCAGGGGACGGACTATGGCTACACCTTC.